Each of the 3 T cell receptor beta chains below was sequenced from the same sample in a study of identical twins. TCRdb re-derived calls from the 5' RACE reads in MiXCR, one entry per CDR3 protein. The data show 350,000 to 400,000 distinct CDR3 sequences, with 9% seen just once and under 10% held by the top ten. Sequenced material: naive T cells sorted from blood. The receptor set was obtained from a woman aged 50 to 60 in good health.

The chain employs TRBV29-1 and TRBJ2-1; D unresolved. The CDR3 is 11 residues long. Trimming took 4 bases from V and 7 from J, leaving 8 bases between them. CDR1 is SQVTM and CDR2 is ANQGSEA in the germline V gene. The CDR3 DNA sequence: TGCAGCGTTGCGAACCAGAATGAGCAGTTCTTC. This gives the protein CSVANQNEQFF.

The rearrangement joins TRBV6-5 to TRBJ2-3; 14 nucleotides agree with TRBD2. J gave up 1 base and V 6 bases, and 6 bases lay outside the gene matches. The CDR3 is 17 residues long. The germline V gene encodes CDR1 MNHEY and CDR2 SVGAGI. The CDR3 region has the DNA TGTGCCAGCAGAAGGGGGGGACTAGCGGGAGGCACAGATACGCAGTATTTT. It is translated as CASRRGGLAGGTDTQYF.

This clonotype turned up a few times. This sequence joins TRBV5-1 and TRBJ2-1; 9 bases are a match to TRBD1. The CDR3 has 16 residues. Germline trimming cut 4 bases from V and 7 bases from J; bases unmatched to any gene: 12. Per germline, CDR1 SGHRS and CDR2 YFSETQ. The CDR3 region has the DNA TGCGCCAGCAGCCCGGCCGGGACAGGGTCTCGGAATGAGCAGTTCTTC. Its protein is CASSPAGTGSRNEQFF.